What follows are 5 T cell receptor beta chains derived from one specimen sequenced in a study of cytomegalovirus exposure and HLA in healthy donors. Clones were read by immunoSEQ multiplex PCR, and TCRdb kept only the in-frame ones, dropping some. Of under 200,000 clones listed, under 95% are singletons. The sequenced sample was PBMCs. Receptors were obtained from a young woman in good health and CMV-seropositive.

The chain carries TRBV2 and TRBJ1-2; a possible D gene is TRBD1 (6 bases). Trimming left V 1 base short and J 3 bases short, with 12 bases between. Germline CDR1 reads SNHLY; CDR2 reads FYNNEI. The CDR3 extends over 15 amino acids. As DNA, the CDR3 is TGTGCCAGCAGTGAAGGGGGACATATCGACTATGGCTACACCTTC. Its translation: CASSEGGHIDYGYTF. Together with reference TRBV2 and TRBJ1-2, the CDR3 gives the full variable domain: EPEVTQTPSHQVTQMGQEVILRCVPISNHLYFYWYRQILGQKVEFLVSFYNNEISEKSEIFDDQFSVERPDGSNFTLKIRSTKLEDSAMYFCASSEGGHIDYGYTFGSGTRLTVV.

The chain couples TRBV7-2 to TRBJ2-5; weak D call: TRBD1 (6 bases). The length of the CDR3 is 14 residues. From germline, CDR1 is SGHTA and CDR2 FQGNSA. The V end was cut by 0 bases, the J end by 5 bases, with 10 bases between. The CDR3 DNA reads TGTGCCAGCAGCTTAGCGGGGGCAGGGGAGACCCAGTACTTC. Translation: CASSLAGAGETQYF. The complete variable domain, with remaining parts taken from reference TRBV7-2 and TRBJ2-5, reads GAGVSQSPSNKVTEKGKDVELRCDPISGHTALYWYRQSLGQGLEFLIYFQGNSAPDKSGLPSDRFSAERTGGSVSTLTIQRTQQEDSAVYLCASSLAGAGETQYFGPGTRLLVL.

V is TRBV9 and J is TRBJ2-1; 14 bases map to TRBD2. The junction had 18 bases not matched to a gene; V was cut back by 2 bases and J by 8 bases. This CDR3 region has 20 residues. Germline CDR1 reads SGDLS; CDR2 reads YYNGEE. The CDR3 DNA reads as TGTGCCAGCAGCGTCTCGCTCGGCGGTTGGACTAGCGGGAGGCCCCATGAGCAGTTCTTC. This gives the protein CASSVSLGGWTSGRPHEQFF.

This clone was seen a single time. This chain uses TRBV2 with TRBJ2-5; TRBD2 is a possible D gene (6 bases). This CDR3 is 14 amino acids long. With 10 bases removed from V and 0 bases from J, the gap between germline ends came to 15 bases. In germline, CDR1 is SNHLY, CDR2 FYNNEI. This CDR3 is CATRGGPHQETQYF. CDR3 coding DNA: TGTGCCACCCGGGGAGGTCCCCACCAAGAGACCCAGTACTTC.

The chain employs TRBV29-1 and TRBJ2-1, with TRBD2 matching 7 bases. The V segment lost 0 bases and the J segment 15 bases; nucleotides outside the gene matches: 11. The CDR3 runs to 13 residues. The germline CDR1 and CDR2 sequences are SQVTM and ANQGSEA. This CDR3 is CSVEDLSGTRRFF. Here the CDR3 DNA reads TGCAGCGTTGAAGATCTCAGCGGGACCAGGCGGTTCTTC.